This TCR beta chain came from a study of shared clonotypes between healthy human individuals. Regarding this clone: Its antigen is unknown.

Among the donors, all were Caucasian adults who lived in Nashville, Tennessee. Overall study findings and caveats: Memory subsets generally showed smaller estimated richness than naive subsets did. Only blood was sampled; tissue repertoires likely differ.

Clones were sequenced by immunoSEQ multiplex PCR, and TCRdb holds only the in-frame ones, with some missing. Of over a million clones in the sample, more than 95% were seen once. This sequence was found in a man between 25 and 39 years old in good health. Sequencing used naive CD4+ T cells sorted from blood. Subset denoted: CD45RA+ positively selected.

The CDR3 nucleotides are TGTGCCAGCAGTGAAGTTAATACGCAGTATTTT. Translation gives CASSEVNTQYF. The genes are TRBV2 and TRBJ2-3; unclear D gene. From germline, CDR1 is SNHLY and CDR2 FYNNEI. V was trimmed by 1 base and J by 7 bases, leaving 3 bases between them. The CDR3 is 11 amino acids.